Below, 22 T cell receptor beta chains from the same sample are listed, as sequenced in a study of response to subunit inactivated influenza vaccine. MiXCR was run by TCRdb on the RT-PCR reads, yielding one entry per CDR3 protein. There are hundreds of thousands of distinct CDR3 sequences in the sample; 11% occur only once, and 9.5% to 11% lies in the top ten. This sample also appeared in a second study, on T cells expressing NK-cell markers. That paper notes: Researchers built TCR beta cDNA using 5'RACE template switching with UMIs.

Specimen: PBMCs from blood, collected on the day of vaccination. The receptor source for this set is a man aged 45-65 years who received an inactivated influenza vaccine.

This clonotype was seen repeatedly, ten times or more. The chain is built from TRBV5-1 and TRBJ2-7, with D maybe TRBD2 (5 bases). This CDR3 comprises 13 residues. Germline assignment: CDR1 SGHRS and CDR2 YFSETQ. Trimming left V 3 bases short and J 0 bases short, with 7 bases between. CDR3 sequence (DNA): TGCGCCAGCAGCTACGGGGACTCCTACGAGCAGTACTTC. This encodes CASSYGDSYEQYF.

This clonotype was detected ten times or more. The V gene is TRBV5-1, the J gene TRBJ1-4; 7 nucleotides agree with TRBD1. Trimming cost V 0 bases and J 5 bases; bases outside gene matches: 4. The CDR3 spans 15 residues. The germline V gene has CDR1 SGHRS and CDR2 YFSETQ. The CDR3 is CASSLVPGQNEKLFF. The CDR3 DNA is TGCGCCAGCAGCTTGGTTCCGGGACAGAATGAAAAACTGTTTTTT.

This clonotype showed up just a few times. The V gene is TRBV20-1, the J gene TRBJ1-2; D not resolved. Trimming cost V 5 bases and J 4 bases, with 17 bases left between them. There are 14 residues in the CDR3. CDR1 and CDR2 from the germline V gene are DFQATT and SNEGSKA (reference sequence). CDR3 loop: CSAYPTTRPYGYTF. CDR3 nucleotides: TGCAGTGCTTACCCGACGACCCGGCCCTATGGCTACACCTTC.

This clonotype was seen only a few times. The rearrangement joins TRBV3-1 to TRBJ2-3; D is possibly TRBD1 (6 bases). This CDR3 is 18 amino acids long. The germline V gene encodes CDR1 LGHDT and CDR2 YNNKEL (reference sequence). V dropped 0 bases and J dropped 7 bases, with 23 bases sitting between them. This chain's CDR3 is CASSQDYPTGPTLNTQYF. Written as DNA, the CDR3 is TGTGCCAGCAGCCAAGATTACCCGACAGGACCCACTCTAAATACGCAGTATTTT.

This clonotype turned up a few times. This sequence joins TRBV4-1 and TRBJ2-4, with 9 bases fitting TRBD1. The CDR3 has 19 amino acids. V shed 0 bases, J shed 0 bases, and the junction held 9 bases outside the gene matches. In germline, CDR1 is MGHRA, CDR2 YSYEKL. The CDR3 spells CASSQERYTGGEAKNIQYF. CDR3 in DNA: TGCGCCAGCAGCCAAGAACGGTACACAGGGGGCGAAGCCAAAAACATTCAGTACTTC.

This clonotype was counted ten times or more. The chain employs TRBV7-2 and TRBJ2-7, with TRBD1 matching 9 bases. The CDR3 covers 14 residues. V lost 4 bases to trimming and J lost 4 bases; unmatched junction nucleotides: 5. Germline CDR1 and CDR2: SGHTA and FQGNSA. CDR3 sequence reads: CASSSGTGYYEQYF. DNA for the CDR3: TGTGCCAGCAGCTCGGGGACAGGGTATTACGAGCAGTACTTC.

This clonotype was counted many times. V usage is TRBV4-2 and J usage is TRBJ2-5; the D gene could be TRBD1 or TRBD2 (5 bases each). V shed 3 bases and J shed 5 bases, with 13 bases lying between them. This CDR3 has 14 amino acids. The germline V gene encodes CDR1 LGHNA and CDR2 YNFKEQ. CDR3 bases: TGTGCCAGCAGCCAGGAGGACACGCAGGAGACCCAGTACTTC. Protein product: CASSQEDTQETQYF.

Many counts were recorded for this clonotype. This chain uses TRBV5-1 with TRBJ1-6, with D uncertain. Germline CDR1 is SGHRS and CDR2 is YFSETQ. The length of the CDR3 is 16 residues. Trimming left V 4 bases short and J 6 bases short, with 17 bases between. The CDR3 spells CASSVYGGSGNSPLHF. The CDR3, as DNA: TGCGCCAGCAGCGTGTACGGTGGGTCGGGTAATTCACCCCTCCACTTT.

There are many counts of this clonotype. This chain uses TRBV4-2 with TRBJ1-2; D is ambiguous. V was pared by 4 bases and J by 1 base, with 16 bases between. Germline lookup yields CDR1 LGHNA and CDR2 YNFKEQ. The CDR3 runs to 16 residues. DNA of the CDR3: TGTGCCAGCAGCCCATTCGCAGGTACGAGTAACTATGGCTACACCTTC. Translation: CASSPFAGTSNYGYTF.

This clonotype has ten or more counts. This chain uses TRBV12-3 or TRBV12-4 with TRBJ2-1, with D perhaps TRBD1 or TRBD2 (5 bases each). The CDR3 runs 15 residues. With 2 bases removed from V and 11 bases from J, the gap between germline ends came to 19 bases. The CDR3 spells CASSLMGRDSRKQFF. In nucleotides, the CDR3 is TGTGCCAGCAGTTTAATGGGACGGGATTCCCGTAAGCAGTTCTTC.

The V and J genes are TRBV12-3 or TRBV12-4 and TRBJ1-1; no clear D. V lost 2 bases and J lost 0, with 16 bases in between. The CDR3 has 17 residues. The CDR3 reads CASSLRLGSQLNTEAFF. CDR3 nucleotides: TGTGCCAGCAGTTTAAGGTTAGGGTCACAATTGAACACTGAAGCTTTCTTT.

This clonotype has ten or more counts. The chain links TRBV20-1 to TRBJ2-1; 15 bases agree with TRBD2. This CDR3 is built from 16 residues. Germline loops: CDR1 DFQATT, CDR2 SNEGSKA (reference sequence). Trimming took 6 bases from V and 4 from J; bases not matched to a gene: 7. CDR3: CSAPGLAGGLYNEQFF. The CDR3 bases are TGCAGTGCCCCGGGACTAGCGGGAGGACTTTACAATGAGCAGTTCTTC.

This chain joins TRBV7-8 and TRBJ1-5; 9 bases align to TRBD1. Germline loops: CDR1 SGHVS, CDR2 FQNEAQ. CDR3 length: 14 amino acids. V lost 5 bases and J lost 7; bases outside the gene matches: 6. DNA of the CDR3: TGTGCCAGCAGCCGTGACAGGGGGACACAGCCCCAGCATTTT. Residues: CASSRDRGTQPQHF.

This clonotype came up a few times. The rearrangement links TRBV7-6 to TRBJ2-1; TRBD1 aligns across 10 bases. CDR1 SGHVS and CDR2 FNYEAQ come from the germline V gene. CDR3 length equals 15 residues. V lost 5 bases to trimming and J lost 4 bases; unmatched junction nucleotides: 5. The CDR3 DNA reads TGTGCCAGCAGCAGGGACAGGGGTGAATACAATGAGCAGTTCTTC. Translated: CASSRDRGEYNEQFF.

This clonotype was recorded many times. The chain joins TRBV7-2 to TRBJ2-7, with 11 bases aligning to TRBD2. After removal of 5 bases from V and 4 bases from J, the junction contained 4 bases not matched to a gene. The germline V gene has CDR1 SGHTA and CDR2 FQGNSA. This CDR3 is 14 amino acids long. The CDR3 spells CASSTTSGAYEQYF. The CDR3 DNA follows: TGTGCCAGCAGCACGACTAGCGGGGCGTACGAGCAGTACTTC.

This clonotype was observed many times. V is TRBV7-2 and J is TRBJ1-2, with D unresolved. The CDR3 loop spans 15 amino acids. The ends were cut back, 0 bases at V and 4 bases at J, with 12 bases in the middle. The germline gives CDR1 SGHTA, CDR2 FQGNSA. The CDR3 region has the DNA TGTGCCAGCAGCTTAGCGTCGGGAGACCTCTATGGCTACACCTTC. Translated: CASSLASGDLYGYTF.

This clonotype was seen more than once but under ten times. The chain couples TRBV4-3 to TRBJ2-2; D remains unclear. Deletions cut 2 bases from V and 7 bases from J, with 11 bases between. The V gene's germline CDR1 is LGHNA and CDR2 YSLEER. The CDR3 is made up of 14 amino acids. CDR3 in DNA: TGCGCCAGCAGCCAATGGCGTTTCAGCGGGGAGCTGTTTTTT. Protein sequence: CASSQWRFSGELFF.

This clonotype was observed a few times. V and J are TRBV5-1 and TRBJ2-2, with D possibly matching TRBD2 (5 bases). There are 13 residues in the CDR3. Trimming took 0 bases from V and 8 from J, leaving 8 bases between them. The germline V gene encodes CDR1 SGHRS and CDR2 YFSETQ. The CDR3 nucleotides are TGCGCCAGCAGCTTGGACGGGAAAGGGGAGCTGTTTTTT. It translates to CASSLDGKGELFF.

This sequence joins TRBV6-5 and TRBJ2-5; D is possibly TRBD2 (7 bases). The CDR3 spans 15 residues. Germline lookup yields CDR1 MNHEY and CDR2 SVGAGI. Trimming shortened V by 0 bases and J by 2 bases, and 10 bases separated the two germline ends. CDR3 bases: TGTGCCAGCAGTTACTCGGGGGGGCTTCAAGAGACCCAGTACTTC. This encodes CASSYSGGLQETQYF.

This clonotype has just a few counts. This chain joins TRBV20-1 and TRBJ2-7; 11 bases map to TRBD2. CDR1 and CDR2 (germline): DFQATT, SNEGSKA (reference sequence). This CDR3 comprises 14 residues. The J segment lost 4 bases and the V segment lost 6 bases, leaving 8 bases of the junction unmatched. CDR3 nucleotide sequence: TGCAGTGCAACCGGGACTAGCGGTAATTACGAGCAGTACTTC. Protein: CSATGTSGNYEQYF.

This clonotype was recorded many times. This sequence joins TRBV4-3 and TRBJ2-5; tentative D call: TRBD1 (5 bases). Germline lookup yields CDR1 LGHNA and CDR2 YSLEER. Trimming left V 0 bases short and J 4 bases short, with 6 bases between. The CDR3 runs to 13 residues. The CDR3 nucleotides are TGCGCCAGCAGCCAAGATCAGGGAGAGACCCAGTACTTC. Translated, it gives CASSQDQGETQYF.

This clonotype was seen many times. The chain joins TRBV11-1 to TRBJ2-3; 7 nucleotides align to TRBD1. Germline values: CDR1 SGHAT, CDR2 FQDESV (reference sequence). The CDR3 is 19 residues long. Trimming took 3 bases from V and 3 from J; bases not matched to a gene: 18. CDR3: CASSFGVPKPGQKTDTQYF. CDR3 in DNA: TGTGCCAGCAGCTTTGGTGTCCCAAAGCCGGGACAGAAGACAGATACGCAGTATTTT.